The 9 T cell receptor beta chains given below trace back to one sample, sequenced in a study of T cell clonality in common variable immunodeficiency. The study's findings and limits: In common variable immunodeficiency, TCR beta chains reportedly carried fewer deletions and N-nucleotide insertions.

Their specific antigens are unknown. Clones were read by immunoSEQ multiplex PCR, and TCRdb kept only the in-frame ones, dropping some. Recorded here are several thousand clones, none singletons. Sequenced input: peripheral blood mononuclear cells. These receptors originate from a human donor with common variable immunodeficiency.

Within the sample, this clone is medium-sized (0.01 to 0.1%). CDR3 DNA (partial): TGTGCCATCAGTCAAACGTCCAGGGGCCATAAACAGAAA. The encoded protein is CAISQTSRGHKQK. The entire CDR3 is CAISQTSRGHKQKAFF. This rearrangement joins TRBV10-3 to TRBJ1-1, with D maybe TRBD1 (6 bases). The read falls 3 residues short of the CDR3 end, and the missing part is taken from the germline J gene. The CDR3 length is 16 residues. Germline CDR1 ENHRY, CDR2 SYGVKD.

This clone came up many times. Partial CDR3 DNA: TGCGCCAGCAGTGATCCTAGCGGGGGGGTCACTGAG. Translation gives CASSDPSGGVTE. The whole CDR3 sequence is CASSDPSGGVTEQFF. This chain connects TRBV10-1 to TRBJ2-1, with 12 bases that match TRBD2. The read terminates 3 residues before the CDR3 end, so the remaining end is supplied by the germline J gene. The CDR3 totals 15 residues. CDR1 and CDR2 (germline): WNHNN, SYGVQD (reference sequence). V shed 3 bases, J shed 9 bases, and the junction held 6 bases outside the gene matches.

This clone was observed at least ten times. The CDR3 end falls 3 residues outside the read, so it is completed with the germline J gene. The chain is built from TRBV10-3 and TRBJ2-7; TRBD1 aligns across 12 bases. The ends lost 4 bases at V and 4 bases at J; junction bases unmatched: 5. The germline V gene encodes CDR1 ENHRY and CDR2 SYGVKD. The length of the CDR3 is 15 residues. The CDR3 loop reads CAISASGQGAYEQYF. The sequenced part of the CDR3 DNA is TGTGCCATCAGTGCTTCGGGACAGGGGGCGTACGAG.

This clone was detected many times. The read ends 3 residues before the CDR3 terminus; that terminus is restored from the germline J gene. This chain joins TRBV7-9 and TRBJ1-2; D is undetermined. Germline V gene lookup returns CDR1 SEHNR and CDR2 FQNEAQ (reference sequence). The CDR3 length is 13 residues. Trimming stripped 7 bases from V and 1 base from J, with 10 bases between. The part of the CDR3 DNA that was read is TGTGCCAGCACCTACGTACTTAACTATGGC. Translation gives CASTYVLNYG. The complete CDR3 protein is CASTYVLNYGYTF.

This clone was recorded at least ten times. The CDR3 end lies 3 residues beyond the end of the read and is filled in from the germline J gene. The chain joins TRBV24-1 to TRBJ1-5; 12 bases are shared with TRBD1. The junction had 14 bases not matched to a gene; V was cut back by 4 bases and J by 5 bases. The CDR3 has 19 residues. The germline V gene has CDR1 KGHDR and CDR2 SFDVKD. The DNA read from the CDR3 is TGTGCCACCAGTGAAGCCCCGGGACAGGGGGCTAGGGTGTATCAGCCC. Translating it yields CATSEAPGQGARVYQP. The full-length CDR3 reads as CATSEAPGQGARVYQPQHF.

The sample holds many counts of this clone. The read halts 3 residues ahead of the CDR3 end, with the missing end drawn from the germline J gene. This rearrangement joins TRBV5-1 to TRBJ2-7; 7 bases match TRBD1. With V trimmed by 0 bases and J by 2 bases, 5 bases remained unmatched. The germline V gene encodes CDR1 SGHRS and CDR2 YFSETQ. The CDR3 covers 15 residues. Partial CDR3 DNA: TGCGCCAGCAGCTTGGCGGTGACAGGGCCCTACGAG. This sequence encodes CASSLAVTGPYE. The CDR3 in its entirety is CASSLAVTGPYEQYF.

On this clone itself: The CDR3 end lies 3 residues beyond the end of the read and is filled in from the germline J gene. This chain connects TRBV20-1 to TRBJ2-7; D perhaps matches TRBD2 (6 bases). Looked up from germline, CDR1 is DFQATT and CDR2 is SNEGSKA (reference sequence). This CDR3 has 17 amino acids. The germline V and J ends were trimmed by 0 bases and 1 base, with 19 bases remaining between them. Incomplete CDR3 DNA: TGCAGTGCTAGAGACCCTCGGGCAGGGACTTTTTCCTACGAG. This gives the protein CSARDPRAGTFSYE. The whole CDR3 region reads CSARDPRAGTFSYEQYF.

This clone has a count of ten or more. Sequencing ends 3 residues short of the CDR3 end; the germline J gene provides the rest. The rearrangement uses TRBV5-1 and TRBJ1-2, with 8 bases matching TRBD1. From germline, CDR1 is SGHRS and CDR2 YFSETQ. The CDR3 is 14 amino acids. Partial CDR3 DNA: TGCGCCAGCAGCTCCGGACAGGGTGTACCGGGC. This codes for CASSSGQGVPG. From start to end, the CDR3 is CASSSGQGVPGYTF.

Ten or more counts support this clone. The CDR3 goes on 3 residues after the read ends, and that part is filled in from the germline J gene. Different DNA sequences within this sample yield the same CDR3. This chain connects TRBV14 to TRBJ1-1; TRBD1 matches 8 bases. This CDR3 region has 13 residues. CDR1 is SGHDN, CDR2 FVKESK, per germline. The CDR3 is CASSQTRQGEAFF. The sequenced CDR3 bases are TGTGCCAGCAGCCAAACTAGACAGGGGGAA.